This record looks at one T cell receptor (beta chain) sequence and its context. The sample comes from a study of cytomegalovirus exposure and HLA in healthy donors. The V gene's germline CDR1 is MGHRA and CDR2 YSYEKL. V lost 1 base, J lost 0 bases, and 10 bases lay in between. The CDR3 length is 16 residues. The PCR employed 60 Vbeta primers together with 13 Jbeta primers. Clones were read by immunoSEQ multiplex PCR, and TCRdb kept only the in-frame ones, dropping some. The sample holds 43,000 or so clones, approximately 77% seen once. The source of this sequence is a young man in good health and CMV-seronegative. The chain uses TRBV4-1 and TRBJ1-3; TRBD1 is a possible D gene (5 bases). Sequences were obtained from PBMCs. The DNA of the CDR3 is TGCGCCAGCAGCCAAGGCTTGGGGGGCTCTGGAAACACCATATATTTT. Translation gives CASSQGLGGSGNTIYF.